These 17 T cell receptor beta chains were all obtained from the same sample, sequenced in a study of T cell responses to AZD1222 COVID-19 vaccine. Some clones are missing from TCRdb's copy, which holds only in-frame ones; the method was immunoSEQ multiplex PCR. The profile shows about 83,000 clones, around 89% of them singletons. This specimen consisted of peripheral blood, obtained on day 0 of MenACWY control vaccination. The receptor source for this set is an adult in good health.

A few counts support this clone. CDR3 DNA: TGTGCCAGCAGGCTAAGACCTCAGAGCTCCTACGAGCAGTACTTC. This sequence encodes CASRLRPQSSYEQYF. The chain is built from TRBV2 and TRBJ2-7; the D is unclear. CDR3 length: 15 amino acids. V was trimmed by 6 bases and J by 0 bases, leaving 15 bases between them. The V gene's germline CDR1 is SNHLY and CDR2 FYNNEI.

V and J are TRBV10-3 and TRBJ2-5; unclear D gene. Germline assignment: CDR1 ENHRY and CDR2 SYGVKD. V shed 4 bases and J shed 2 bases, with 14 bases lying between them. This CDR3 has 15 residues. In nucleotides, the CDR3 is TGTGCCATCAGTGGAATTCCAGTAGGACAAGAGACCCAGTACTTC. This translates into CAISGIPVGQETQYF.

J is TRBJ1-3 and V is TRBV5-8; D ambiguous. The V gene lost 0 bases and the J gene lost 5 bases, with 12 bases spanning the gap. The CDR3 sequence is 15 residues long. Germline V gives CDR1 SGHTS, CDR2 YDEGEE. CDR3 sequence: CASSLGPVGRNTIYF. CDR3 sequence (DNA): TGTGCCAGCAGCTTGGGTCCGGTGGGAAGAAACACCATATATTTT. The full variable domain, with the rest looked up from reference TRBV5-8 and TRBJ1-3, is EAGVTQSPTHLIKTRGQQATLRCSPISGHTSVYWYQQALGLGLQFLLWYDEGEERNRGNFPPRFSGRQFPNYSSELNVNALELEDSALYLCASSLGPVGRNTIYFGEGSWLTVV.

CDR3 sequence: CASSEGSYEQYF. The CDR3 DNA is TGTGCCAGCAGCGAGGGGTCCTACGAGCAGTACTTC. The V call is TRBV5-6, the J call TRBJ2-7, with D possibly being TRBD1 or TRBD2 (5 bases each). The CDR3 contains 12 residues. Germline CDR1 is SGHDT and CDR2 is YYEEEE. The V end was cut by 4 bases, the J end by 1 base, with 6 bases between.

This chain uses TRBV9 with TRBJ1-1; the match to TRBD1 covers 8 bases. Germline V gene data show CDR1 as SGDLS and CDR2 as YYNGEE. V shed 3 bases, J shed 2 bases, and the junction held 6 bases outside the gene matches. The CDR3 extends over 15 amino acids. CDR3 loop: CASSAPDRANTEAFF. Written as DNA, the CDR3 is TGTGCCAGCAGCGCCCCGGACAGGGCAAACACTGAAGCTTTCTTT. The full variable domain, with the rest looked up from reference TRBV9 and TRBJ1-1, is DSGVTQTPKHLITATGQRVTLRCSPRSGDLSVYWYQQSLDQGLQFLIQYYNGEERAKGNILERFSAQQFPDLHSELNLSSLELGDSALYFCASSAPDRANTEAFFGQGTRLTVV.

This clone was recorded only once. This CDR3 is CASGVTGINIQYF. CDR3 coding DNA: TGTGCCAGCGGGGTGACGGGGATAAACATTCAGTACTTC. V gene TRBV19 combines with J gene TRBJ2-4; the D gene is possibly TRBD2 (5 bases). V was pared by 9 bases and J by 6 bases, with 15 bases between. The length of the CDR3 is 13 residues. The germline gives CDR1 LNHDA, CDR2 SQIVND (reference sequence).

V usage is TRBV19 and J usage is TRBJ1-2, with D perhaps TRBD1 (5 bases). Trimming took 4 bases from V and 9 from J, leaving 9 bases between them. The CDR3 length is 11 residues. Germline V CDR1 and CDR2: LNHDA, SQIVND (reference sequence). As DNA, the CDR3 is TGTGCCAGTAGTACAGGGTTGAGCTACACCTTC. Its translation is CASSTGLSYTF.

The chain is built from TRBV27 and TRBJ2-1, with 13 bases matching TRBD2. This CDR3 region has 14 residues. V lost 6 bases and J lost 5; bases outside the gene matches: 1. Looked up from germline, CDR1 is MNHEY and CDR2 is SMNVEV (reference sequence). CDR3 DNA sequence: TGTGCCAGCAGAGGACTAGCGGGAGACAATGAGCAGTTCTTC. Its translation: CASRGLAGDNEQFF.

The chain couples TRBV5-1 to TRBJ2-7; 11 positions match TRBD1. The CDR3 consists of 16 residues. Germline values: CDR1 SGHRS, CDR2 YFSETQ. Unmatched junction bases numbered 12, after V lost 4 bases and J lost 6 bases. DNA of the CDR3: TGCGCCAGCAGCCACGGACAGGGGGCAGGAGGGGCCGAGCAGTACTTC. It translates to CASSHGQGAGGAEQYF.

The chain has TRBV5-1 and TRBJ2-2; D may be TRBD1 (5 bases). V was trimmed by 0 bases and J by 4 bases, leaving 13 bases between them. The CDR3 runs 16 residues. From germline, CDR1 is SGHRS and CDR2 YFSETQ. CDR3 residues: CASSLAPGLGTGELFF. The DNA of the CDR3 is TGCGCCAGCAGCTTGGCACCAGGGTTGGGCACCGGGGAGCTGTTTTTT.

The chain carries TRBV5-1 and TRBJ1-4, with 9 bases aligning to TRBD1. J was trimmed by 6 bases and V by 3 bases; bases with no gene match: 3. The CDR3 is made up of 14 amino acids. Germline loops: CDR1 SGHRS, CDR2 YFSETQ. CDR3 region: CASSSQGAHEKLFF. The DNA for the CDR3 is TGCGCCAGCAGCTCACAGGGGGCCCATGAAAAACTGTTTTTT.

For this clone: Its ends do not fully match the called genes, so a read error is possible. The rearrangement uses TRBV28 and TRBJ2-1; possible D gene TRBD2, 5 bases. There are 13 residues in the CDR3. Germline CDR1 is MDHEN and CDR2 is SYDVKM. The DNA of the CDR3 is TGTGCCAGCAGGTTAGGGTACCGGGATAGTGAGGTCTTC. Encoded protein: CASRLGYRDSEVF.

V usage is TRBV6-5 and J usage is TRBJ1-3; D unclear. V was cut by 6 bases and J by 9 bases, with 9 bases left in between. Germline V gene data show CDR1 as MNHEY and CDR2 as SVGAGI. The CDR3 consists of 11 residues. Here the CDR3 reads CASSPPPTIYF. The DNA for the CDR3 is TGTGCCAGCAGCCCCCCACCCACCATATATTTT.

This clone was seen a single time. The chain combines TRBV30 with TRBJ1-1; D uncertain. This CDR3 contains 13 residues. The germline gives CDR1 GTSNPN, CDR2 SVGIG (reference sequence). Trimming pared 0 bases from V and 5 bases from J, leaving 10 bases between. The CDR3 nucleotides read TGTGCCTGGAGTGTAGGCCGAGGAACTGAAGCTTTCTTT. Translation: CAWSVGRGTEAFF.

The chain uses TRBV5-8 and TRBJ1-3, with D possibly matching TRBD1 (6 bases). This CDR3 is 16 amino acids long. With 4 bases removed from V and 0 bases from J, the gap between germline ends came to 14 bases. The germline CDR1 and CDR2 sequences are SGHTS and YDEGEE. The CDR3 nucleotides are TGTGCCAGCAGCCAGGACAGTCCGCGCTCTGGAAACACCATATATTTT. As protein: CASSQDSPRSGNTIYF.

The chain combines TRBV18 with TRBJ2-7; maybe TRBD1 (6 bases). The CDR3 totals 14 residues. Germline V lookup: CDR1 KGHSH, CDR2 LQKENI. V dropped 2 bases and J dropped 4 bases, with 12 bases sitting between them. DNA for the CDR3: TGTGCCAGCTCACCAGACAGGCGAGGGTACGAGCAGTACTTC. This translates into CASSPDRRGYEQYF.

V is TRBV10-3 and J is TRBJ2-7; D may be TRBD1 (5 bases). The V gene lost 8 bases and the J gene lost 3 bases, with 14 bases spanning the gap. Germline CDR1 is ENHRY and CDR2 is SYGVKD. The CDR3 has 13 residues. The CDR3 DNA reads as TGTGCCATCTCCGTAGGGGTTCTCTACGAGCAGTACTTC. Its translation: CAISVGVLYEQYF.